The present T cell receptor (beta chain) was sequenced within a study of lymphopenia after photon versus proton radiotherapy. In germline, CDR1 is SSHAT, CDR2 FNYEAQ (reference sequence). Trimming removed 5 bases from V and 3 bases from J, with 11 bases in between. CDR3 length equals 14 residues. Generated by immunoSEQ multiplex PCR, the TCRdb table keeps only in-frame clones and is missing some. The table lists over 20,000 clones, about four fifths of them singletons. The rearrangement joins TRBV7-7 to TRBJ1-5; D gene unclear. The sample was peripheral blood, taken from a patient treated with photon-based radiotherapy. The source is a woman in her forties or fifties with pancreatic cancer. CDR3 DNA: TGTGCCAGCAGCCAATCCGCTTTCAATCAGCCCCAGCATTTT. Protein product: CASSQSAFNQPQHF.